This T cell receptor beta chain was captured by sequencing in a study of shared clonotypes between healthy human individuals. A single count supports this clone. Germline-derived CDR1 and CDR2 are KGHSH and LQKENI. The CDR3 is 17 amino acids. The V gene end was trimmed by 3 bases and the J gene end by 5 bases; junction bases not matched to a gene: 13. This table comes from immunoSEQ multiplex PCR, and its TCRdb copy is limited to in-frame clones, with some not included. The data show about 510,000 clones, with around 79% seen just once and roughly 13% held by the top ten. The chain joins TRBV18 to TRBJ2-7; the match to TRBD1 covers 10 bases. What was sequenced was PBMCs. The sequence derives from a woman in her forties in good health. Some clones in this sample may be carry-over from other donors' samples. CDR3 sequence: CASSPATGGGLVHEQYF. DNA of the CDR3: TGTGCCAGCTCACCTGCGACAGGGGGCGGGCTGGTTCACGAGCAGTACTTC.